The 23 T cell receptor beta chains listed next were all sequenced from one sample in a study of CXCR3-negative and CXCR3-positive naive CD8 T cells. Study observations and caveats: Compared with CXCR3-negative naive cells, CXCR3-positive naive cells showed more hydrophobic TRB CDR3s.

With UMI labels, 5' RACE was used to prepare the TRB cDNA libraries. TCRdb re-called the 5' RACE reads and shows each CDR3 protein once, DNA omitted. In total, the table holds around 110,000 distinct CDR3 sequences. Their specific antigens are unknown. Sequenced material: naive CXCR3+ CD8+ T cells from blood. Subset meaning: CD45RO-CCR7+CD27+CD95- naive CD8+ T cells expressing CXCR3 (TNR3+). The receptors derive from a human donor in good health. Some clones in this sample may be carry-over from other donors' samples.

This rearrangement joins TRBV6-6 to TRBJ2-3; TCRdb's D call of TRBD2 is untestable without DNA. CDR1 is MNHNY, CDR2 SVGAGI, per germline (reference sequence). The CDR3 length is 14 residues. The CDR3: CASNYVSGTDTQYF.

The chain links TRBV3-1 to TRBJ2-1; TCRdb names TRBD2, which stays unverified in the absence of DNA. Germline-derived CDR1 and CDR2 are LGHDT and YNNKEL (reference sequence). The CDR3 is 12 residues long. The CDR3 sequence: CASSPLGDEQFF.

This chain uses TRBV13 with TRBJ1-1. Germline loops: CDR1 PRHDT, CDR2 FYEKMQ (reference sequence). This CDR3 comprises 11 residues. The CDR3 sequence: CASSSTVEAFF.

The CDR3 here is CASSPTGGNQPQHF. The chain recombines TRBV7-3 with TRBJ1-5; TCRdb picks TRBD1, but there is no DNA to check that call. CDR3 size: 14 residues. Germline CDR1 reads SGHTA; CDR2 reads FQGTGA. The whole variable domain, filled in from reference TRBV7-3 and TRBJ1-5, reads GAGVSQTPSNKVTEKGKYVELRCDPISGHTALYWYRQSLGQGPEFLIYFQGTGAADDSGLPNDRFFAVRPEGSVSTLKIQRTERGDSAVYLCASSPTGGNQPQHFGDGTRLSIL.

The chain combines TRBV14 with TRBJ1-1; no DNA is available, so the TRBD1 call from TCRdb remains unchecked. The germline CDR1 and CDR2 sequences are SGHDN and FVKESK. The CDR3 extends over 19 amino acids. CDR3 region: CASSQDKARQGKTNTEAFF.

The CDR3 spells CSVEAAGQGDTTFF. The chain recombines TRBV29-1 with TRBJ1-1; TCRdb outputs TRBD1, but without DNA this stays unchecked. The CDR3 has 14 residues. The germline V gene has CDR1 SQVTM and CDR2 ANQGSEA.

The gene calls are TRBV9 and TRBJ2-3. This CDR3 region has 16 residues. Germline lookup yields CDR1 SGDLS and CDR2 YYNGEE. This CDR3 reads CASSVASREGTDTQYF.

The rearrangement joins TRBV7-2 to TRBJ2-2. CDR1 SGHTA and CDR2 FQGNSA come from the germline V gene. This CDR3 is built from 16 residues. The CDR3 sequence is CASSPFLNIDTGELFF.

This chain uses TRBV7-9 with TRBJ2-7; TCRdb's D call, TRBD2, is unchecked because there is no DNA. The germline V gene encodes CDR1 SEHNR and CDR2 FQNEAQ (reference sequence). The CDR3 is 13 amino acids. CDR3 region: CASSPAGFWEQYF. Supplemented by reference TRBV7-9 and TRBJ2-7, the full variable domain reads DTGVSQNPRHKITKRGQNVTFRCDPISEHNRLYWYRQTLGQGPEFLTYFQNEAQLEKSRLLSDRFSAERPKGSFSTLEIQRTEQGDSAMYLCASSPAGFWEQYFGPGTRLTVT.

This chain joins TRBV5-1 and TRBJ2-7; with no DNA, the TCRdb D assignment of TRBD1 cannot be verified. This CDR3 is built from 13 residues. In germline, CDR1 is SGHRS, CDR2 YFSETQ. The CDR3 loop reads CASSIGTGYEQYF.

V gene TRBV11-2 combines with J gene TRBJ2-7; TCRdb calls TRBD2, which cannot be checked without DNA. CDR3 size: 15 residues. Germline V lookup: CDR1 SGHAT, CDR2 FQNNGV. The CDR3 here is CASRLMGLAVGEQYF.

The V call is TRBV7-7, the J call TRBJ1-4; TCRdb picks TRBD1, but there is no DNA to check that call. This CDR3 spans 19 amino acids. Germline V gene data show CDR1 as SSHAT and CDR2 as FNYEAQ (reference sequence). CDR3 sequence: CASSLARTGESATNEKLFF.

This sequence joins TRBV29-1 and TRBJ2-7; absent DNA, TCRdb's TRBD1 call cannot be checked. The CDR3 covers 14 residues. Germline CDR1 reads SQVTM; CDR2 reads ANQGSEA. The CDR3: CSVPREGALYEQYF.

The chain employs TRBV18 and TRBJ2-7. Germline loops: CDR1 KGHSH, CDR2 LQKENI. The CDR3 covers 12 residues. This chain's CDR3 is CASSLPSYEQYF.

The chain carries TRBV29-1 and TRBJ1-2; TCRdb reports TRBD1, a call that lacks DNA to check it against. The CDR3 spans 11 residues. CDR1 is SQVTM and CDR2 is ANQGSEA in the germline V gene. The CDR3 here is CSGTTGVGYTF.

This chain connects TRBV18 to TRBJ2-2; as DNA is missing, the TRBD2 call by TCRdb cannot be tested. This CDR3 has 16 residues. Germline assignment: CDR1 KGHSH and CDR2 LQKENI. The CDR3 protein is CASSPRASGSTGELFF. The full variable domain, rest sourced from reference TRBV18 and TRBJ2-2, is NAGVMQNPRHLVRRRGQEARLRCSPMKGHSHVYWYRQLPEEGLKFMVYLQKENIIDESGMPKERFSAEFPKEGPSILRIQQVVRGDSAAYFCASSPRASGSTGELFFGEGSRLTVL.

J is TRBJ1-1 and V is TRBV12-3 or TRBV12-4; no DNA is available, so the TRBD1 call from TCRdb remains unchecked. The length of the CDR3 is 12 residues. CDR3 loop: CASKAGTGEAFF.

This chain connects TRBV28 to TRBJ2-3; the D call of TRBD2 rests on TCRdb alone, since no DNA is present to check it. CDR3 size: 16 residues. CDR1 MDHEN and CDR2 SYDVKM come from the germline V gene. CDR3 region: CASSLIAGYIPDTQYF.

The CDR3 spells CASSLGFAYEQYF. The genes are TRBV11-1 and TRBJ2-7. This CDR3 is built from 13 residues. The germline CDR1 and CDR2 sequences are SGHAT and FQDESV (reference sequence).

This sequence joins TRBV6-2 or TRBV6-3 and TRBJ1-5. Germline V CDR1 and CDR2: MNHEY, SVGEGT. The CDR3 runs 17 residues. The CDR3 sequence is CASSYDSYLNINQPQHF.

The V and J genes are TRBV18 and TRBJ1-1. Germline V CDR1 and CDR2: KGHSH, LQKENI. The length of the CDR3 is 12 residues. The chain's CDR3 is CASSPDSAEAFF.

The gene calls are TRBV7-9 and TRBJ1-2. The CDR3 has 14 amino acids. The germline V gene has CDR1 SEHNR and CDR2 FQNEAQ (reference sequence). CDR3 protein: CASSPPDSYYGYTF.

This chain links TRBV12-3 or TRBV12-4 with TRBJ2-7; without DNA, the TCRdb call of TRBD1 cannot be checked. The CDR3 consists of 13 residues. The CDR3 region is CASSLGPGFEQYF.